This T cell receptor (beta chain) emerged from a study of spatial heterogeneity in lung cancer. Time point of the sample: blood at routine non-recurrence follow-up after resection. CDR1 is SNHLY, CDR2 FYNNEI, per germline. With 3 bases removed from V and 5 bases from J, the gap between germline ends came to 7 bases. The CDR3 is made up of 13 amino acids. This clonotype appeared many times. TCRdb reprocessed the 5' RACE reads via MiXCR and lists one record per CDR3 protein. The sample shows 25,000 to 35,000 distinct CDR3 sequences, 5.4% of them seen only once. The chain combines TRBV2 with TRBJ2-2; maybe TRBD2 (6 bases). The sequence was collected from a female donor with early-stage non-small cell lung cancer. The sequencing used PBMCs, collected at follow-up. CDR3 nucleotide sequence: TGTGCCAGCAGTGATCGGGGGACCGGGGAGCTGTTTTTT. This sequence encodes CASSDRGTGELFF.